There are a few counts of the clone carrying this T cell receptor beta chain. What it binds is unknown. The data were taken from a study of T-cell reconstitution after alpha-beta-depleted transplantation in children. Study-level results: T-cell counts and diversity at one year post-transplant came mainly from newly produced T cells.

The V end was cut by 0 bases, the J end by 6 bases, with 15 bases between. Germline V CDR1 and CDR2: DFQATT, SNEGSKA (reference sequence). The CDR3 runs to 14 residues. Preparing the TCRbeta library involved the use of unique molecular identifiers. TCRdb analysed the PCR reads with MiXCR anew, one entry per CDR3 protein. The data contain 670,000 or so distinct CDR3 sequences, around 12% of them singletons. The specimen was PBMCs, collected before TCRalphabeta/CD19-depleted stem cell transplant. This receptor was identified in a girl aged 2 to 9 with congenital amegakaryocytic thrombocytopenia, due to receive a stem cell transplant. The V gene is TRBV20-1, the J gene TRBJ2-7; D gene ambiguous. The CDR3 nucleotides read TGCAGTGCTAGAGAAGCCGTAACCTACGTCGAGCAGTACTTC. Its translation is CSAREAVTYVEQYF.